The clone carrying this T cell receptor (beta chain) was counted only a few times. The antigen remains undetermined. TCRdb re-called the 5' RACE reads with MiXCR, one entry per CDR3 protein. The sample holds 180,000 or so distinct CDR3 sequences, under 14% seen once. This entry comes from a study of T-cell memory formation after mild COVID-19. Study-level information: Clusters of TCRs were largely donor specific.

V gave up 5 bases and J gave up 3 bases; unmatched junction bases: 3. The germline gives CDR1 KGHSH, CDR2 LQKENI. This CDR3 comprises 15 residues. Overall study findings and caveats: Clones contracting day 15 to 85 were balanced CD4/CD8; later expanders leaned CD4+.

This clonotype was obtained from a man between 18 and 35 years old who had mild COVID-19 (a few samples of this study predate the infection). Cell type and time point are not known. The J gene is TRBJ1-3, the V gene TRBV18, with TRBD1 identical over 11 bases. Sequences were obtained from PBMCs or a T cell subset sorted from them (not recorded which). Written as DNA, the CDR3 is TGTGCCAGCTCAGCGGGACAGGGGGATGGAAACACCATATATTTT. Its translation: CASSAGQGDGNTIYF.